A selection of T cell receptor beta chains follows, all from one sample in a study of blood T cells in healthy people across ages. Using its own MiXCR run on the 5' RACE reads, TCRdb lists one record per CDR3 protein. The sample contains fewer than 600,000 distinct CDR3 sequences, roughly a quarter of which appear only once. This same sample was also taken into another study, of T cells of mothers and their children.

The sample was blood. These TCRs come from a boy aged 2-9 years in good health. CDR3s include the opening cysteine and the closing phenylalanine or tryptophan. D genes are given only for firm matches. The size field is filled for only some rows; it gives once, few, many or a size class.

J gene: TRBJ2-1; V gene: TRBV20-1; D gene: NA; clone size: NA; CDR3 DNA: TGCAGTGCTAGGGGACTGGATAGCTCCTACAATGAGCAGTTCTTC; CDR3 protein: CSARGLDSSYNEQFF
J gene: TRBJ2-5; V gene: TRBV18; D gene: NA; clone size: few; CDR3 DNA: TGTGCCAGCTCCAACGGCGGGGTAGAGACCCAGTACTTC; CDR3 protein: CASSNGGVETQYF
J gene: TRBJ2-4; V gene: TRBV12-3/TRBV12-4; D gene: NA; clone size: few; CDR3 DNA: TGTGCCAGCACTTTGGGACTAGCCAAAAACATTCAGTACTTC; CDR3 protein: CASTLGLAKNIQYF
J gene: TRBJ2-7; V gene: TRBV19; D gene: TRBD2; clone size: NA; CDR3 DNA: TGTGCCAGTAGTATGCTAGCGGGAGGGACCTACGAGCAGTACTTC; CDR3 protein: CASSMLAGGTYEQYF
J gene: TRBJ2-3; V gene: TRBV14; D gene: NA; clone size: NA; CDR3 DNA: TGTGCCAGCAGCACCTATAGCACAGATACGCAGTATTTT; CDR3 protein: CASSTYSTDTQYF
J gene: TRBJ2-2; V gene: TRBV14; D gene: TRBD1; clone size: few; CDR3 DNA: TGTGCCAGCAGCCCCGGGACAGGGGGAGGAACCGGGGAGCTGTTTTTT; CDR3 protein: CASSPGTGGGTGELFF
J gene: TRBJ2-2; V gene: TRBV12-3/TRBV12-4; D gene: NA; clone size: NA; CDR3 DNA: TGTGCCAGCAGTCTCAGGGGGGATACCGGGGAGCTGTTTTTT; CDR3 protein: CASSLRGDTGELFF
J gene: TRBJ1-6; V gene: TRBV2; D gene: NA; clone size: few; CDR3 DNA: TGTGCCAGCACCGCTGAGGGGGGAGGCTATAATTCACCCCTCCACTTT; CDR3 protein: CASTAEGGGYNSPLHF
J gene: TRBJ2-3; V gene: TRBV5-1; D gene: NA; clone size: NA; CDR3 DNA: TGCGCCAGCAGCTTGGCGGGAGAAGGCACAGATACGCAGTATTTT; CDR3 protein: CASSLAGEGTDTQYF
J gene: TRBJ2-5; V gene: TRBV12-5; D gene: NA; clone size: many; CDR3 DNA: TGTGCTAGCTCCCGCGCGGCGGGATTGGGGGCCCAAGAGACCCAGTACTTC; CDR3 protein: CASSRAAGLGAQETQYF
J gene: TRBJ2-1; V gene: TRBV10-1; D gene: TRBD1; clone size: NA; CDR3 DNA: TGCGCCAGCAGTGAGGGGACAGGGGGTTTCAATGAGCAGTTCTTC; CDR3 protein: CASSEGTGGFNEQFF